The clone carrying this TCR beta chain was counted a single time. Enrollees, about 18 to 95 years old, lived in 20 to 25 US areas. Germline V CDR1 and CDR2: PRHDT, FYEKMQ (reference sequence). With 4 bases clipped from V and 2 bases from J, the junction kept 17 bases outside the gene matches. This CDR3 has 19 residues. The data stem from a study of blood T cell repertoires in COVID-19. The protocol was immunoSEQ multiplex PCR, while the TCRdb copy is restricted to in-frame clones and leaves out a portion. The sample carries about 430,000 clones, roughly 90% recorded once. This clonotype was sampled from a young woman with acute COVID-19. Sequencing was done on a sample of PBMCs or T cells enriched from blood (not recorded which). The V and J genes are TRBV13 and TRBJ2-1; TRBD1 matches 7 bases. The CDR3, as DNA: TGTGCCAGCAGCTCCCGATTGGGCCTGACAGGGCGGACCTACAATGAGCAGTTCTTC. Protein product: CASSSRLGLTGRTYNEQFF.